This T cell receptor beta chain was documented in a study of blood T cell repertoires in COVID-19. Study-level information: Sites across the United States, Italy and Spain contributed samples from acute and convalescent COVID-19.

The CDR3 totals 13 residues. Germline CDR1 reads SGHVS; CDR2 reads FQNEAQ. The germline V and J ends were trimmed by 4 bases and 5 bases, with 11 bases remaining between them. This clone was detected only once. Under the authors' procedure: Researchers report that nucleated cell counts were estimated from reference gene primer amplification. Sequenced by immunoSEQ multiplex PCR; TCRdb stores in-frame clones only, minus some. The D gene and trimming were derived from the DNA, and the V and J assignments and clone size from that table. The sample consists of roughly 410,000 clones, more than 70% of them appearing once. Seattle-derived patients entered the study during active infection and were followed longitudinally.

The chain carries TRBV7-8 and TRBJ2-5, with a weak D call TRBD1 (6 bases). The TCR comes from a woman aged 60-75 years with COVID-19, enrolled during active disease. Specimen: peripheral blood. In nucleotides, the CDR3 is TGTGCCAGCAGCTGGGGGCAGGGGGAGACCCAGTACTTC. It codes for CASSWGQGETQYF.